The 16 T cell receptor beta chains below come from one sample, sequenced in a study of blood T cell repertoires in COVID-19. Assay used: immunoSEQ multiplex PCR; TCRdb lists only in-frame clones, some missing. Of about 63,000 clones listed, around 80% are singletons. Sequenced input: peripheral blood. These receptors all come from a human donor in a cohort sampled during active COVID-19.

This chain's CDR3 is CASSNRGNGGRNEQFF. For the CDR3, the DNA is TGTGCCAGCAGCAACCGGGGGAATGGCGGGAGGAATGAGCAGTTCTTC. The V gene is TRBV7-2, the J gene TRBJ2-1; 8 bases fit TRBD2. Trimming at V came to 5 bases and at J to 7 bases, leaving 13 bases not matched to a gene. The CDR3 runs to 16 residues. Germline V gene data show CDR1 as SGHTA and CDR2 as FQGNSA.

V usage is TRBV20-1 and J usage is TRBJ1-4; the match to TRBD1 covers 9 bases. The germline gives CDR1 DFQATT, CDR2 SNEGSKA (reference sequence). J was trimmed by 4 bases and V by 3 bases; bases with no gene match: 6. The CDR3 runs to 15 residues. The CDR3 DNA reads as TGCAGTGCTAGTTCCGGGACAGGGAATAATGAAAAACTGTTTTTT. Translation: CSASSGTGNNEKLFF.

The V and J genes are TRBV5-5 and TRBJ1-2; 10 nucleotides line up with TRBD1. The CDR3 runs 14 residues. Germline CDR1 and CDR2: SGHKS and YYEKEE (reference sequence). V lost 3 bases, J lost 4 bases, and 3 bases stayed unmatched. The CDR3 region has the DNA TGTGCCAGCAGCTACGGACAGGGGGGCTATGGCTACACCTTC. Protein sequence: CASSYGQGGYGYTF. The full variable domain, in which reference TRBV5-5 and TRBJ1-2 provide the parts outside the CDR3, is DAGVTQSPTHLIKTRGQQVTLRCSPISGHKSVSWYQQVLGQGPQFIFQYYEKEERGRGNFPDRFSARQFPNYSSELNVNALLLGDSALYLCASSYGQGGYGYTFGSGTRLTVV.

V and J are TRBV6-5 and TRBJ1-4; no clear D gene. This CDR3 contains 12 residues. CDR1 and CDR2 from the germline V gene are MNHEY and SVGAGI. V was shortened by 6 bases and J by 6 bases, with 8 bases between the two germline ends. CDR3 DNA: TGTGCCAGCAGGGGAGTTGATGAAAAACTGTTTTTT. This translates into CASRGVDEKLFF.

The chain combines TRBV7-9 with TRBJ2-7; 8 nucleotides agree with TRBD1. Germline V lookup: CDR1 SEHNR, CDR2 FQNEAQ (reference sequence). V shed 7 bases and J 6 bases; nucleotides not matched to a gene: 17. This CDR3 has 16 residues. CDR3 sequence (DNA): TGTGCCAGCACTACCACCGGGACAGGACGTTGGGGCGAGCAGTACTTC. Amino acid sequence: CASTTTGTGRWGEQYF.

V gene TRBV7-8 combines with J gene TRBJ2-2; TRBD2 matches at 8 bases. CDR3 length: 15 amino acids. Losses at the gene ends were 5 bases for V and 1 base for J; bases not matched to a gene: 3. CDR1 SGHVS and CDR2 FQNEAQ come from the germline V gene. CDR3 residues: CASSERGMNTGELFF. The CDR3 DNA reads as TGTGCCAGCAGCGAGCGGGGGATGAACACCGGGGAGCTGTTTTTT. Variable domain in full (rest from reference TRBV7-8 and TRBJ2-2): GAGVSQSPRYKVAKRGQDVALRCDPISGHVSLFWYQQALGQGPEFLTYFQNEAQLDKSGLPSDRFFAERPEGSVSTLKIQRTQQEDSAVYLCASSERGMNTGELFFGEGSRLTVL.

This clone has just a few counts. This chain connects TRBV9 to TRBJ1-2; 9 nucleotides match TRBD1. The CDR3 is 15 residues long. Germline V gene data show CDR1 as SGDLS and CDR2 as YYNGEE. J lost 8 bases, V lost 4 bases, and 12 bases had no gene match. The CDR3 sequence is CASSPRDRAGWGYTF. The CDR3 DNA follows: TGTGCCAGCAGCCCTCGGGACAGGGCCGGGTGGGGCTACACCTTC.

The CDR3 DNA follows: TGTGCCAGCAGCTTATACGGGGCTAGCGGGAGTCGTTACAATGAGCAGTTCTTC. Amino acid sequence: CASSLYGASGSRYNEQFF. The genes are TRBV7-2 and TRBJ2-1, with TRBD2 matching over 10 bases. Germline V gene lookup returns CDR1 SGHTA and CDR2 FQGNSA. The V gene end was trimmed by 2 bases and the J gene end by 4 bases; junction bases not matched to a gene: 11. The CDR3 contains 18 residues.

The chain has TRBV6-6 and TRBJ2-1, with a tentative D call TRBD2 (5 bases). V dropped 6 bases and J dropped 9 bases, with 12 bases sitting between them. This CDR3 is 12 amino acids long. Germline values: CDR1 MNHNY, CDR2 SVGAGI (reference sequence). The CDR3 protein is CASSPGRGEQFF. CDR3 nucleotide sequence: TGTGCCAGCAGCCCAGGACGGGGTGAGCAGTTCTTC.

The V gene is TRBV11-2, the J gene TRBJ2-7; 11 nucleotides align to TRBD2. Germline CDR1 is SGHAT and CDR2 is FQNNGV. The CDR3 covers 17 residues. The junction had 14 bases not matched to a gene; V was cut back by 5 bases and J by 5 bases. Here the CDR3 DNA reads TGTGCCAGCAGCCCGACGTTAGCGGGAGGGCCGGTTCACGAGCAGTACTTC. Protein product: CASSPTLAGGPVHEQYF.

This sequence joins TRBV6-8 and TRBJ2-7, with 7 positions matching TRBD2. Germline-derived CDR1 and CDR2 are MNHGY and SAAAGT. V shed 8 bases and J 3 bases; nucleotides not matched to a gene: 13. This CDR3 comprises 15 residues. CDR3 amino acids: CASGSIAGIFYEQYF. The CDR3 DNA is TGTGCCAGCGGTTCAATAGCGGGTATATTCTACGAGCAGTACTTC.

This chain joins TRBV20-1 and TRBJ1-2, with D hard to call. V lost 3 bases to trimming and J lost 7 bases, with 12 bases between them. Germline V gene lookup returns CDR1 DFQATT and CDR2 SNEGSKA (reference sequence). The CDR3 loop spans 12 amino acids. In nucleotides, the CDR3 is TGCAGTGCTAGTACGGGGTCGGCTGGCTACACCTTC. Protein product: CSASTGSAGYTF.

The chain links TRBV11-2 to TRBJ1-1; 7 bases are a match to TRBD1. J gave up 0 bases and V 5 bases, and 6 bases lay outside the gene matches. The CDR3 has 15 amino acids. Germline CDR1 reads SGHAT; CDR2 reads FQNNGV. The CDR3 protein is CASSGSGTVNTEAFF. CDR3 coding DNA: TGTGCCAGCAGCGGATCCGGGACAGTGAACACTGAAGCTTTCTTT.

As to this clone: In the same sample, other DNA sequences code for this CDR3. This sequence joins TRBV5-1 and TRBJ2-2; TRBD2 is a possible D gene (5 bases). Germline V gene lookup returns CDR1 SGHRS and CDR2 YFSETQ. CDR3 length equals 15 residues. Deletions cut 0 bases from V and 2 bases from J, with 8 bases between. The CDR3 here is CASSLGTANTGELFF. DNA for the CDR3: TGCGCCAGCAGCTTGGGGACTGCTAACACCGGGGAGCTGTTTTTT.

This clone has just a few counts. The J gene is TRBJ1-5, the V gene TRBV20-1; 8 nucleotides agree with TRBD1. The CDR3 runs to 15 residues. Germline V CDR1 and CDR2: DFQATT, SNEGSKA (reference sequence). V gave up 3 bases and J gave up 7 bases; unmatched junction bases: 11. For the CDR3, the DNA is TGCAGTGCTAGTCCGAACAGGGGGAAGGGGCAGCCCCAGCATTTT. Translation: CSASPNRGKGQPQHF.

V and J are TRBV11-3 and TRBJ2-1, with D maybe TRBD1 (6 bases). The CDR3 runs 14 residues. The V and J ends lost 5 bases and 7 bases respectively, with 15 bases between them. The germline CDR1 and CDR2 sequences are SGHNT and YENEEA. The CDR3 bases are TGTGCCAGCAGCCGACGGGACAATGTTAATGAGCAGTTCTTC. It specifies CASSRRDNVNEQFF.